This T cell receptor (beta chain) emerged from a study of cytomegalovirus exposure and HLA in healthy donors (dated by TCRdb to about 2017). Looking at the study overall: According to an earlier analysis of 587 of the donors, some 170 million T cells yielded approximately 120 million unique TCR beta sequences and 276 Gb of sequence data. Alongside the repertoire data, information on donor age, sex, ethnicity and CMV serostatus was compiled. To predict cytomegalovirus infection status, the study combined high-throughput TCR immunosequencing, statistical association of individual TCRs with disease status, and machine learning. An early release covering roughly 640 HLA-typed donors comprised about 300 gigabases of sequencing data and around 80 million unique TCR sequences. A separate validation cohort of roughly 130 different subjects was used in addition to the approximately 700-subject first cohort. The study used immunosequencing to profile the T cell repertoires of hundreds of subjects and linked those repertoires to cytomegalovirus serostatus. A later analysis re-analyzed previously published TCR beta repertoires from roughly 690 donors and added high-resolution HLA genotyping to study TCR occurrence patterns. The study aimed to test whether cataloging public T cell receptors could reveal signatures of past pathogen exposure. In the later analysis, no new phenotypic data were used to find candidate immune exposures; instead, reliance was placed on TCR beta sequences and their occurrence across donors. Among around 400 genotyped donors of the cohort, an average of about 240,000 unique TCR beta nucleotide sequences was sequenced per donor, of which about 19% were non-productive. Typing coverage varied by locus: about 620-640 donors for A, B, C, DRB1 and DQB1; 522 for DQA1; over 600 for DPA1; some 470 for DPB1. Four to six DR-DQ haplotypes were handled as single units for association and clustering, since linkage in the cohort was strong. Among the approximately 430 genotyped donors, approximately 81% belonged to the genetic ancestry cluster associated with self-reported Caucasian donors. To decide whether each TCR beta V gene segment behaved as functional or pseudogenic, an earlier analysis of some 600 of the donors relied on high-throughput TCR beta sequencing. All discovery cohort repertoires had been generated on a single sequencing platform. In a later genetic analysis, genome-wide SNP genotypes for about three fifths of the roughly 670 donors were used, and that subset was treated as a discovery cohort. HLA typing covered class I and class II loci at four-digit resolution.

The library was obtained by the immunoSEQ multiplex PCR assay. The multiplex PCR relied on a mix of 60 forward primers for TCR Vbeta segments and 13 reverse primers for TCR Jbeta segments. Amplification of the CDR3 region of rearranged TCR beta genes was performed with a multiplex PCR assay on genomic DNA. Amplified TCR beta libraries were sequenced as 87-base-pair reads on the Illumina HiSeq System. In the authors' own workflow: In a later analysis, roughly 80 million unique TCR beta chains were counted across the 666 repertoires, and roughly 10 million of these chains were shared by at least two donors. Raw reads were error-corrected and collapsed into unique sequences by a nearest-neighbor algorithm in which closely related sequences were merged to remove PCR and sequencing errors. Alignment of CDR3 sequences to IMGT reference sequences was used to assign V, D and J gene segments. For a sequence to be retained, at least a six-nucleotide match to both a V gene segment and a J gene segment was required. Rearrangements were classified as productive when the CDR3 lacked stop codons and remained in frame with V and J, and all other rearrangements were classified as non-productive. CDR3 was defined by IMGT convention, running from the second conserved V-encoded cysteine to the conserved J-encoded phenylalanine. The earlier analysis of roughly 590 of the donors excluded sequences that lacked an unambiguous match to a single V gene segment. An earlier analysis of roughly 590 of the donors called V segments functional above 56.7% productive rearrangements and segregating when the between-donor standard deviation exceeded 5%. To diagnose cytomegalovirus status from the catalog of TCR beta chain sequences, a statistical classification framework was built. A later analysis assigned V and J genes by comparing TCR nucleotide sequences with IMGT/GENE-DB human TR gene sequences. Using the TCRdist pipeline, a later analysis assigned CDR3 sequences along with most-parsimonious VDJ recombination scenarios. A later analysis defined each TCR beta chain by its CDR3 amino acid sequence plus V-gene family, and excluded reads lacking a unique V-gene family. A later analysis removed over 500 highly shared, low-generation-probability nucleotide sequences to deal with suspected cross-contamination and a sequencing artifact. In a later analysis, a clonal expansion index for each public chain was calculated from normalized within-repertoire ranks of inferred template counts. In a later analysis, generation probabilities were computed with a VDJ recombination model fitted to out-of-frame rearrangements, and the resulting probabilities were checked against IGoR. In a later analysis, TCR-TCR, TCR-HLA and TCR-CMV co-occurrence was scored with hypergeometric tests, and a repertoire-size bias correction was applied to TCR pairs. In a later analysis, false discovery rates were estimated by permuting HLA or CMV assignments 20 times. In a later analysis, co-occurring TCRs were grouped with DBSCAN, and TCRdist sequence similarity was added when clustering was performed within HLA-allele-positive subsets. Co-occurrence clustering excluded repertoires with fewer than 30,000 or more than 120,000 public chains, plus five with anomalous nucleotide sharing. Imported from immuneACCESS, the table was reduced by TCRdb to in-frame sequences with V and J called. These copies leave out some clones; in studies compared against another copy, an unresolved V gene accounts for under half, and the cause of the remainder is not known. Clonal size and the V and J genes are those of that table, whereas D and trimming came from the DNA. In this sample the table shows about 120,000 clones, 75% of which occur a single time. The top ten hold under 3% of the sample.

The cohort was made up of about 670 healthy bone marrow donors. Cohort members were all nominally healthy when sampled, although unrecorded immune exposures were likely present. The donor tested CMV seropositive, placing the donor among the 250 to 350 seropositive members of the cohort. Each donor provided a peripheral blood sample, and peripheral blood mononuclear cells were used for TCR beta sequencing. Genomic DNA extraction from the blood cell samples was performed with the Qiagen DNeasy Blood Extraction Kit. V is pared back by 5 bases and J by 6 bases, with 17 bases lying between the germline termini. The CDR1 and CDR2 encoded by the germline V gene are ENHRY and SYGVKD. Inclusive of the bounding cysteine and phenylalanine, the CDR3 is 15 residues long. This entry keeps only the CDR3 DNA: 45 bases, framed from base 1. Results the study describes overall, beyond this receptor: A later analysis reported that several top co-occurrence clusters appeared linked to parvovirus B19, influenza, CMV and Epstein-Barr virus. The sequencing pipeline was judged likely to have produced a cluster of highly shared sequence variants as a technical artifact. In a later analysis, HLA-associated TCR beta chains showed more clonal expansion and lower generation probabilities than non-associated chains that were equally common. In a later analysis, TCR association rates were found to vary across HLA loci, with the most associated TCRs seen for DRB1 alleles and the fewest for HLA-C alleles. A further reported finding was that TCR beta sequences accurately predicted the HLA-A and HLA-B alleles for most subjects in the first cohort. In a later genetic analysis, a missense DCLRE1C variant was associated with V-gene and J-gene trimming of TCR beta chains, and the association was replicated in an independent cohort. In an earlier analysis of some 540 of the donors, most TCR beta V segments appeared in productive rearrangements about 90% or about 30% of the time, broadly matching IMGT annotations. A later analysis associated 16,951 TCR beta sequences with specific HLA alleles at a false discovery rate of 0.05. Immune exposure information for the cohort was limited to CMV serostatus. Cytomegalovirus status was reported to be diagnosed by the classifier with high specificity and sensitivity in both the original and validation cohorts. According to the authors, the approach could potentially be generalized to other disease states and immunological phenotypes. According to a later genetic analysis, donors in an Asian-associated ancestry cluster had fewer N-insertions in productive TCRs than the approximately 610-donor mean. Only TCR beta chains were sequenced in this cohort, and the absence of alpha or paired-chain data limited detectable features. Some IMGT-functional V segments, including TRBV6-2 and TRBV6-3, could not be told apart with the 87-base-pair reads, so those segments were excluded. The study gave a list of 150 to 200 TCR beta chains associated with cytomegalovirus. Sequencing depth was assumed to be roughly uniform across donors in the presence/absence analyses, though that assumption may not hold. Linkage disequilibrium might explain the correlated functional status among segregating V segments, but an unknown experimental factor could not be excluded. In vitro tests confirmed that a few of the cytomegalovirus-associated TCR beta chains recognize cytomegalovirus antigens. A later analysis found that most CMV-associated TCR beta chains appeared HLA-restricted, with HLA associations seemingly driven largely by CMV exposure. Because some donors lacked HLA typing at each locus, the association tests relied only on the typed subset. Because counts were too low, roughly 16 rarely observed V segments, including chromosome 9 orphons, were excluded from the earlier analysis of 587 of the donors. When HLA alleles, especially DR and DQ, strongly co-occurred, TCR associations were difficult to assign to individual alleles. While some public TCRs were present in many individuals, most TCR sequences turned up only very rarely across donors.

Remarks on this clone: Its antigen is unknown. No much larger clonotype is one base removed from it; base qualities were not supplied.

This receptor was obtained from a woman between 40 and 50 years old in good health and CMV-seropositive. Recombination connected TRBV10-3 to TRBJ2-1; matching of 6 bases hints at TRBD1 as the D gene. Input material: PBMCs. CDR3 loop: CAISTRAGASNEQFF. The DNA reads TGTGCCATCAGTACCCGAGCAGGGGCGAGCAATGAGCAGTTCTTC.